This T cell receptor beta chain is drawn from a study of cytomegalovirus exposure and HLA in healthy donors. The CDR3 spans 18 residues. Germline V gene data show CDR1 as MNHEY and CDR2 as SMNVEV (reference sequence). With 1 base clipped from V and 3 bases from J, the junction kept 6 bases outside the gene matches. Study-wide findings and caveats: In a later analysis, V- and J-gene trimming of beta chains associated with a DCLRE1C missense variant, replicated independently. Available immune exposure information was restricted to CMV serostatus only.

This clone was seen only once. The target antigen is unknown. Both 60 Vbeta primers and 13 Jbeta primers went into the PCR. Clones were sequenced by immunoSEQ multiplex PCR, and TCRdb holds only the in-frame ones, with some missing. The data contain about 120,000 clones, approximately 83% of them seen just once; the ten biggest clones take up around 3.5%. The TCR was taken from a woman between 35 and 50 years old in good health and CMV-seropositive. Sequenced: PBMCs. This sequence joins TRBV27 and TRBJ2-2; 12 bases agree with TRBD2. The CDR3 DNA reads as TGTGCCAGCAGTTTATTAGGCCTAGCGGGAGGGGACACCGGGGAGCTGTTTTTT. Amino acids: CASSLLGLAGGDTGELFF.